Given below is one TCR beta chain in context. What it binds is unknown. The junction differs from germline at one of its ends, possibly a read error. These data originate in a study of prognosis after radiotherapy for stage I lung cancer. As for the study in general: Patient ages ran from about 50 to 95, with a median of approximately 74 years, and the group had roughly 13 men and a handful of women. The study, taken as a whole, reports: Patients who went on to get distant metastases had lower Shannon entropy after stereotactic body radiation therapy. Patients given stereotactic body radiation therapy showed fewer unique TCR clones afterward, median 10,088 versus 6,861.

TCR beta CDR3 was amplified from genomic DNA by two-round multiplex PCR. During first-round PCR, primers specific to each TRBV and TRBJ gene were used. TCRdb re-called the multiplex PCR reads with MiXCR, one entry per CDR3 protein. The table shows more than 30,000 distinct CDR3 sequences, with around 40% occurring only once. Investigators drew roughly 6.2 milliliters of peripheral blood at each of two time points. CDR1 SGHNT and CDR2 YYREEE come from the germline V gene (reference sequence). The CDR3 has 12 amino acids. The sequence was collected from a donor aged 50 or older with non-small cell lung cancer. The sample in question was PBMCs, obtained before or after stereotactic body radiation therapy (not recorded which). The chain is built from TRBV5-4 and TRBJ1-3; D unclear. The CDR3 spells CASSLDGLPENF. The CDR3 DNA reads TGTGCCAGCAGCTTGGATGGGCTCCCAGAAAATTTT.